The sequence of this TCR beta chain was determined in a study of blood T cells in healthy people across ages. Broader study findings: Observed TCR beta diversity per million T cells went down as age went up. This fall followed a roughly linear course with age. Naive and antigen-experienced cells could not be conclusively compared, given unsorted PBMCs.

Points on this clonotype: Its target is unknown.

For the second PCR, which ran for roughly 6 to 12 cycles, a sample-barcoded 5' primer and a J-beta primer mix were used. TCRdb redid the calling of the 5' RACE reads with MiXCR, one entry per CDR3 protein. The data contain about 690,000 distinct CDR3 sequences, roughly two fifths of them singletons. The sample providers were healthy Caucasian people from Russia, aged roughly 6 to 100. Trimming cost V 0 bases and J 6 bases; bases outside gene matches: 5. Germline CDR1 reads SGHTA; CDR2 reads FQGNSA. This CDR3 has 16 amino acids. V and J are TRBV7-2 and TRBJ2-5; TRBD1 aligns across 12 bases. The material sequenced was blood. The TCR comes from a man older than 75 in good health. The chain's CDR3 is CASSLAGTGGTKTQYF. CDR3 nucleotide sequence: TGTGCCAGCAGCTTAGCTGGGACAGGGGGCACGAAGACCCAGTACTTC.